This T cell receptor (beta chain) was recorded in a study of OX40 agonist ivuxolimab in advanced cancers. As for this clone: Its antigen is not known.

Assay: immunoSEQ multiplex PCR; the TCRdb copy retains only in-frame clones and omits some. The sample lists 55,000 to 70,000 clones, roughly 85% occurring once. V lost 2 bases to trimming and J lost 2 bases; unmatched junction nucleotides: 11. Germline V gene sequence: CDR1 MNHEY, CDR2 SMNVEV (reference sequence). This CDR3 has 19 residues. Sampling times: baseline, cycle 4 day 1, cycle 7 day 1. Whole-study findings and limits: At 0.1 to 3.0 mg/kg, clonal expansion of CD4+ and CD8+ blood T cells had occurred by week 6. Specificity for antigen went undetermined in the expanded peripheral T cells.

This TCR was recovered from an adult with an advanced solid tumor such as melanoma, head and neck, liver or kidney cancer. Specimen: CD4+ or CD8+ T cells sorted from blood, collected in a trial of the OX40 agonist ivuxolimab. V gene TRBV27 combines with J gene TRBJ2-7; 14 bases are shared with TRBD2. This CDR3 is CASSLNIGTSGRKTYEQYF. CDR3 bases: TGTGCCAGCAGTTTAAATATAGGGACTAGCGGGAGAAAAACCTACGAGCAGTACTTC.